This T cell receptor beta chain was sequenced for a study of control samples from healthy donors and cancer patients. Only in-frame clones appear in the TCRdb table, and some are missing; sequencing was by immunoSEQ multiplex PCR. The sample gives approximately 180,000 clones, roughly 94% of which show up once; 1.2% to 1.5% is in the top ten. V dropped 0 bases and J dropped 7 bases, with 10 bases sitting between them. Germline V gives CDR1 SGDLS, CDR2 YYNGEE. The CDR3 has 13 amino acids. This chain links TRBV9 with TRBJ1-1; no definite D call. Material: blood. The receptor was derived from a woman between 18 and 30 years old in good health. DNA of the CDR3: TGTGCCAGCAGCGTAGGGCCACTGGGTGAAGCTTTCTTT. Its translation is CASSVGPLGEAFF. Looking up the rest from reference TRBV9 and TRBJ1-1 gives the full variable domain: DSGVTQTPKHLITATGQRVTLRCSPRSGDLSVYWYQQSLDQGLQFLIQYYNGEERAKGNILERFSAQQFPDLHSELNLSSLELGDSALYFCASSVGPLGEAFFGQGTRLTVV.